The 19 T cell receptor beta chains below all came from one sample that was sequenced in a study of CDR3 diversity in severe acne. TCRdb re-analysed the PCR reads in MiXCR, keeping a single row per CDR3 protein. Among roughly 100,000 distinct CDR3 sequences listed, approximately 47% were seen once. Sequenced sample: blood. These receptors were obtained from a male donor with acne.

The rearrangement joins TRBV25-1 to TRBJ2-5, with 10 bases lining up with TRBD1. V gave up 8 bases and J gave up 3 bases; unmatched junction bases: 6. This CDR3 spans 14 amino acids. Germline CDR1 and CDR2: MGHDK and SYGVNS. CDR3 sequence reads: CASPTGTGEETQYF. For the CDR3, the DNA is TGTGCCAGCCCAACCGGGACAGGGGAAGAGACCCAGTACTTC.

This clonotype occurred a few times. The chain links TRBV30 to TRBJ1-1; D uncertain. Per germline, CDR1 GTSNPN and CDR2 SVGIG (reference sequence). The V end was cut by 4 bases, the J end by 4 bases, with 7 bases between. The CDR3 has 11 residues. CDR3 in DNA: TGTGCCTGGACTAGCGGCACTGAAGCTTTCTTT. Protein sequence: CAWTSGTEAFF.

The chain links TRBV11-2 to TRBJ1-2; 8 bases align to TRBD1. The germline gives CDR1 SGHAT, CDR2 FQNNGV. With V trimmed by 1 base and J by 2 bases, 6 bases remained unmatched. The CDR3 sequence is 16 residues long. As DNA, the CDR3 is TGTGCCAGCAGCTTAGCTCCGGACAGGGACAACTATGGCTACACCTTC. Its protein product is CASSLAPDRDNYGYTF.

The chain is built from TRBV13 and TRBJ2-7; tentative D call: TRBD2 (5 bases). The CDR3 contains 12 residues. V gave up 6 bases and J gave up 7 bases, with 13 bases separating them. The germline V gene encodes CDR1 PRHDT and CDR2 FYEKMQ (reference sequence). CDR3 sequence: CASSPSFKEQYF. The CDR3 DNA reads as TGTGCCAGCAGTCCTAGCTTCAAGGAGCAGTACTTC.

This clonotype was observed a handful of times. Relative to the germline gene, one junction end is altered; a read error may explain this. The CDR3 nucleotides are TGTGCCAGCAGCTCTGGACTAGCGGGAGGGCACTGGGTCTTC. Its protein product is CASSSGLAGGHWVF. The rearrangement joins TRBV11-3 to TRBJ2-1; 15 nucleotides line up with TRBD2. The germline gives CDR1 SGHNT, CDR2 YENEEA. This CDR3 has 14 residues.

This clonotype was picked up many times. The CDR3 DNA sequence: TGCAGTGCCCCGGGGGTGGCAGGCTGGGATATGAACACTGAAGCTTTCTTT. This translates into CSAPGVAGWDMNTEAFF. This chain joins TRBV20-1 and TRBJ1-1; D might be TRBD1 (5 bases). V lost 6 bases and J lost 0, with 23 bases in between. Germline lookup yields CDR1 DFQATT and CDR2 SNEGSKA (reference sequence). The length of the CDR3 is 17 residues.

Here the CDR3 reads CAIRRGSYEQYF. CDR3 nucleotide sequence: TGTGCCATCCGGAGGGGCTCCTACGAGCAGTACTTC. The chain couples TRBV10-3 to TRBJ2-7; TRBD2 is a possible D gene (6 bases). Germline V lookup: CDR1 ENHRY, CDR2 SYGVKD. Trimming pared 8 bases from V and 0 bases from J, leaving 8 bases between. There are 12 residues in the CDR3.

This clonotype was seen only a few times. The CDR3 sequence: CASSPDSPDLSHF. The CDR3 nucleotides are TGTGCCAGCAGTCCTGACTCGCCCGACCTCTCCCATTTT. The gene calls are TRBV28 and TRBJ1-5, with D hard to call. Trimming pared 5 bases from V and 16 bases from J, leaving 21 bases between. The CDR3 spans 13 residues. Germline values: CDR1 MDHEN, CDR2 SYDVKM.

At least ten counts were recorded for this clonotype. This may arise from a read error, as a much more abundant clone is one base away. Here the CDR3 reads CASSSQGYNGQFF. For the CDR3, the DNA is TGTGCCAGCAGCTCACAGGGCTACAATGGGCAGTTCTTC. The chain joins TRBV5-5 to TRBJ2-1, with D possibly being TRBD1 (6 bases). The germline V gene encodes CDR1 SGHKS and CDR2 YYEKEE (reference sequence). The CDR3 runs 13 residues. Full variable domain (remainder filled in from reference TRBV5-5 and TRBJ2-1): DAGVTQSPTHLIKTRGQQVTLRCSPISGHKSVSWYQQVLGQGPQFIFQYYEKEERGRGNFPDRFSARQFPNYSSELNVNALLLGDSALYLCASSSQGYNGQFFGPGTRLTVL.

This clonotype appeared many times. The V call is TRBV2, the J call TRBJ1-2; D not resolved. This CDR3 is built from 13 residues. Trimming removed 1 base at V and 4 bases at J, with 7 bases between. Germline values: CDR1 SNHLY, CDR2 FYNNEI. The CDR3 loop reads CASSEGKGYGYTF. Written as DNA, the CDR3 is TGTGCCAGCAGTGAAGGGAAAGGCTATGGCTACACCTTC. Complete variable domain (other parts from reference TRBV2 and TRBJ1-2): EPEVTQTPSHQVTQMGQEVILRCVPISNHLYFYWYRQILGQKVEFLVSFYNNEISEKSEIFDDQFSVERPDGSNFTLKIRSTKLEDSAMYFCASSEGKGYGYTFGSGTRLTVV.

This clonotype appeared many times. The genes are TRBV2 and TRBJ2-7; TRBD2 aligns across 8 bases. The CDR3 totals 14 residues. Germline assignment: CDR1 SNHLY and CDR2 FYNNEI. J gave up 6 bases and V 4 bases, and 8 bases lay outside the gene matches. CDR3 bases: TGTGCCAGCAGTGCGGGACTAGATCTTTCCGAGCAGTACTTC. This gives the protein CASSAGLDLSEQYF.

The chain is built from TRBV7-2 and TRBJ2-7, with 11 bases matching TRBD2. Looked up from germline, CDR1 is SGHTA and CDR2 is FQGNSA. V was pared by 5 bases and J by 4 bases, with 10 bases of the junction left unmatched. The CDR3 totals 16 residues. The CDR3 nucleotides are TGTGCCAGCAGCCAAGTAGCGGGAGGGCAGGCTTACGAGCAGTACTTC. This gives the protein CASSQVAGGQAYEQYF.

J is TRBJ1-5 and V is TRBV11-2; no reliable D call. V was cut by 0 bases and J by 11 bases, with 11 bases left in between. Germline V CDR1 and CDR2: SGHAT, FQNNGV. The CDR3 is 13 amino acids. The CDR3 region has the DNA TGTGCCAGCAGCTTAGATCCCAGGCAGTCCCAGCATTTT. This codes for CASSLDPRQSQHF.

This clonotype has at least ten counts. CDR3 in amino acids: CASSYQGGDSPLHF. The CDR3 DNA sequence: TGTGCCAGCAGTTACCAGGGGGGGGATTCACCCCTCCACTTT. The gene calls are TRBV6-5 and TRBJ1-6; 7 bases align to TRBD1. The CDR3 has 14 residues. The germline V gene has CDR1 MNHEY and CDR2 SVGAGI. The ends lost 2 bases at V and 8 bases at J; junction bases unmatched: 3.

The chain employs TRBV20-1 and TRBJ1-6; TRBD1 agrees at 7 bases. The CDR3 length is 16 residues. Germline CDR1 is DFQATT and CDR2 is SNEGSKA (reference sequence). V lost 3 bases to trimming and J lost 3 bases; unmatched junction nucleotides: 8. The CDR3 sequence: CSARPGQAYYNSPLHF. CDR3 nucleotide sequence: TGCAGTGCTAGGCCCGGACAGGCGTACTATAATTCACCCCTCCACTTT.

Points on this clonotype: A much larger clone is a single base away; this may be a read error. The J gene is TRBJ2-7, the V gene TRBV4-1, with D unclear. Deletions cut 1 base from V and 0 bases from J, with 13 bases between. CDR3 length equals 16 residues. Germline V gene sequence: CDR1 MGHRA, CDR2 YSYEKL. CDR3 loop: CASSQADSGLSYEQYV. In nucleotides, the CDR3 is TGCGCCAGCAGCCAAGCCGACTCAGGTCTCTCCTACGAGCAGTACGTC.

The chain links TRBV7-9 to TRBJ2-3, with D possibly TRBD1 on 6 matching bases. Germline CDR1 is SEHNR and CDR2 is FQNEAQ (reference sequence). The CDR3 sequence is 16 residues long. V was trimmed by 4 bases and J by 2 bases, leaving 16 bases between them. The CDR3 reads CASSSDDRTSTDTQYF. In DNA, the CDR3 is TGTGCCAGCAGCTCCGACGACAGGACCTCCACAGATACGCAGTATTTT.

J is TRBJ2-7 and V is TRBV28, with a possible D match to TRBD2 (6 bases). With 6 bases removed from V and 3 bases from J, the gap between germline ends came to 18 bases. The CDR3 extends over 15 amino acids. Germline V gene lookup returns CDR1 MDHEN and CDR2 SYDVKM. CDR3 loop: CASRWDSRPLYEQYF. Here the CDR3 DNA reads TGTGCCAGCAGGTGGGACTCTAGGCCCCTCTACGAGCAGTACTTC.

Ten or more counts support this clonotype. This chain uses TRBV12-3 or TRBV12-4 with TRBJ1-6, with 7 bases lining up with TRBD1. CDR3 length: 14 amino acids. Unmatched junction bases numbered 7, after V lost 4 bases and J lost 10 bases. This CDR3 reads CASSSGTVISPLHF. CDR3 nucleotide sequence: TGTGCCAGCAGTTCCGGGACAGTCATCTCACCCCTCCACTTT.